The 16 T cell receptor beta chains listed next were all sequenced from one sample in a study of neurological immune-mediated disorders. Each CDR3 protein gets one entry after TCRdb re-called the 5' RACE reads with MiXCR. The sample lists 55,000 to 65,000 distinct CDR3 sequences; roughly 3.5% were seen once. The sequencing sample was made of PBMCs. The receptors stem from a woman in her forties or fifties with multiple sclerosis.

This clonotype was found many times. This chain connects TRBV12-3 or TRBV12-4 to TRBJ1-1; no definite D call. The V end lost 1 base, the J end lost 0 bases, and 9 bases lay between the germline ends. CDR3 length equals 15 residues. CDR3: CASSLEALMNTEAFF. The CDR3 DNA is TGTGCCAGCAGTTTAGAGGCTCTCATGAACACTGAAGCTTTCTTT.

This clonotype is judged medium-sized. The rearrangement joins TRBV20-1 to TRBJ2-5; unclear D gene. Per the germline V gene, CDR1 is DFQATT and CDR2 is SNEGSKA (reference sequence). There are 13 residues in the CDR3. V lost 1 base, J lost 2 bases, and 8 bases lay in between. The CDR3 reads CSARGVAQETQYF. The CDR3 coding sequence is TGCAGTGCTAGAGGGGTCGCGCAAGAGACCCAGTACTTC.

This clonotype showed up many times. This chain uses TRBV20-1 with TRBJ2-7, with D possibly being TRBD1 or TRBD2 (5 bases each). The CDR3 contains 14 residues. From germline, CDR1 is DFQATT and CDR2 SNEGSKA (reference sequence). The V gene lost 5 bases and the J gene lost 4 bases, with 18 bases spanning the gap. In nucleotides, the CDR3 is TGCAGTGCTGTTCCAACCGGCTGGGGGTACGAGCAGTACTTC. As protein: CSAVPTGWGYEQYF.

This clonotype was counted many times. The chain couples TRBV5-1 to TRBJ1-2; TRBD1 agrees at 9 bases. Germline CDR1 SGHRS, CDR2 YFSETQ. This CDR3 is 13 amino acids long. J gave up 6 bases and V 2 bases, and 2 bases lay outside the gene matches. This CDR3 reads CASSFGQGNGYTF. The CDR3 bases are TGCGCCAGCAGCTTCGGACAGGGGAATGGCTACACCTTC.

V and J are TRBV7-2 and TRBJ1-2; the match to TRBD1 covers 11 bases. V lost 4 bases, J lost 4 bases, and 11 bases stayed unmatched. The CDR3 spans 17 residues. Germline values: CDR1 SGHTA, CDR2 FQGNSA. CDR3 DNA: TGTGCCAGCAGCTCCCGGGACAGGGGGATGAGTGTCTATGGCTACACCTTC. Its translation is CASSSRDRGMSVYGYTF.

This clonotype has a count of ten or more. An end of the junction differs from the germline gene, which may be a read error. The chain employs TRBV11-2 and TRBJ1-6, with D uncertain. This CDR3 has 15 residues. Germline CDR1 SGHAT, CDR2 FQNNGV. CDR3 nucleotide sequence: TGTGCCAGCAGCTTAGACCCAGGCCGTAATTCACCCCTCAACTTT. This gives the protein CASSLDPGRNSPLNF.

This clonotype was seen at least ten times. This chain links TRBV7-2 with TRBJ1-1; 8 bases agree with TRBD1. CDR1 and CDR2 from the germline V gene are SGHTA and FQGNSA. This CDR3 region has 14 residues. Trimming cost V 1 base and J 4 bases; bases outside gene matches: 2. CDR3 sequence (DNA): TGTGCCAGCAGCTTAGGCAGGGGGCTCACTGAAGCTTTCTTT. It specifies CASSLGRGLTEAFF.

This clonotype showed up many times. The J gene is TRBJ2-1, the V gene TRBV5-5; weak D call: TRBD1 (6 bases). The CDR3 has 15 amino acids. Germline CDR1 SGHKS, CDR2 YYEKEE (reference sequence). Trimming shortened V by 0 bases and J by 0 bases, and 7 bases separated the two germline ends. CDR3 region: CASSLEQGSYNEQFF. In DNA, the CDR3 is TGTGCCAGCAGCTTGGAACAGGGCTCCTACAATGAGCAGTTCTTC.

This clonotype was counted at least ten times. The CDR3 DNA sequence: TGCAGTGCTCTTACTACTAGCGGAGCATCAGATACGCAGTATTTT. Translating gives CSALTTSGASDTQYF. V and J are TRBV20-1 and TRBJ2-3; 8 bases fit TRBD2. The V segment lost 5 bases and the J segment 4 bases; nucleotides outside the gene matches: 11. CDR3 length: 15 residues. Germline assignment: CDR1 DFQATT and CDR2 SNEGSKA (reference sequence).

This clonotype was detected ten times or more. The gene calls are TRBV20-1 and TRBJ1-3; no firm D call. From germline, CDR1 is DFQATT and CDR2 SNEGSKA (reference sequence). Trimming removed 3 bases at V and 1 base at J, with 13 bases between. This CDR3 is 15 amino acids long. Here the CDR3 DNA reads TGCAGTGCTAGTGACTTACACGTTTCTGGAAACACCATATATTTT. Its protein product is CSASDLHVSGNTIYF.

CDR3 region: CASSFQPGQYYEQYF. CDR3 in DNA: TGTGCCAGCAGCTTCCAACCGGGACAGTATTACGAGCAGTACTTC. V is TRBV7-9 and J is TRBJ2-7, with TRBD1 identical over 7 bases. Trimming cost V 3 bases and J 4 bases; bases outside gene matches: 9. Germline V CDR1 and CDR2: SEHNR, FQNEAQ (reference sequence). The CDR3 length is 15 residues.

This clonotype appeared a few times. The junction shows a germline mismatch at one end, possibly a read error. The chain has TRBV12-3 or TRBV12-4 and TRBJ1-5, with 8 bases identical to TRBD1. CDR3 length: 13 amino acids. The chain's CDR3 is CASSGQGGQPQNF. The CDR3 DNA follows: TGTGCCAGCAGTGGACAGGGTGGGCAGCCCCAGAATTTT.

A few counts support this clonotype. The junction differs from germline at one of its ends, possibly a read error. The chain joins TRBV6-2 or TRBV6-3 to TRBJ1-5; 9 nucleotides agree with TRBD1. The CDR3 extends over 15 amino acids. CDR1 is MNHEY and CDR2 is SVGEGT in the germline V gene. The CDR3 sequence: CASSKGQGRNQPQNF. DNA of the CDR3: TGTGCCAGCAGCAAGGGACAGGGTCGTAATCAGCCCCAGAATTTT.

The chain uses TRBV20-1 and TRBJ2-7; D tentatively fits TRBD1 or TRBD2 (5 bases each). This CDR3 has 14 residues. Germline V gene lookup returns CDR1 DFQATT and CDR2 SNEGSKA (reference sequence). Trimming pared 6 bases from V and 0 bases from J, leaving 15 bases between. DNA for the CDR3: TGCAGTGCCCCGGATCGGGACCGCTCCTACGAGCAGTACTTC. Translated: CSAPDRDRSYEQYF.

This clonotype appeared many times. V is TRBV21-1 and J is TRBJ2-3; the DNA was not used to check the table's D call, TRBD2. TRBV21-1 is listed as a pseudogene. The CDR3 loop spans 15 amino acids. The CDR3 sequence: CASSMDFPRADTQYF. CDR3 sequence (DNA): TGTGCCAGCAGCATGGACTTCCCGCGCGCAGATACGCAGTATTTT.

With regard to this clonotype: A read error may explain this, as a much larger clone is one base away. The chain has TRBV11-1 and TRBJ2-7; D is uncertain. Germline CDR1 is SGHAT and CDR2 is FQDESV (reference sequence). V was pared by 5 bases and J by 5 bases, with 13 bases between. The CDR3 is made up of 13 amino acids. CDR3 residues: CASSRSKVDEQYF. CDR3 DNA sequence: TGTGCCAGCAGCCGAAGTAAAGTTGACGAGCAGTACTTC.